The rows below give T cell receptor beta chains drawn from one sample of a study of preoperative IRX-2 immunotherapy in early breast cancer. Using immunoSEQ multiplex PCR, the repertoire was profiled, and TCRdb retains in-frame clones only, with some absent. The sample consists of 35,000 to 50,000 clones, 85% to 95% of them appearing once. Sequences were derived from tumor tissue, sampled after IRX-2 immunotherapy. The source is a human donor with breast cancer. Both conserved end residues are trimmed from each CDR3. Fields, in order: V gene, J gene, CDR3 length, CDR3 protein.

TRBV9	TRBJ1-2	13	ASSVGAGLHYGYT
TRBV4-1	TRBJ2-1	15	ASSSNSGGATYNEQF
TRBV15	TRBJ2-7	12	ATSRGTLTYEQY
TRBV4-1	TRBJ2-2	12	ASSQDPGTGELF
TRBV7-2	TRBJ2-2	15	ASSLVVVQGDTGELF
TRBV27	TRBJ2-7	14	ASSYILAGGPHEQY
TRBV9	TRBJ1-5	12	ASSTGGPNQPQH
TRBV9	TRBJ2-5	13	ASSDSGQSQETQY
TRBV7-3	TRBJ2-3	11	ASSPSSTDTQY
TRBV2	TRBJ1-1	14	ASNYRRPGTGGEVR
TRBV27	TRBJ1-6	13	ASRKGRSFNSPLH
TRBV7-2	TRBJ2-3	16	ASSPRLAGGLSTDTQY
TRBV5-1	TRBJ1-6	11	ASSLDRDSPLH
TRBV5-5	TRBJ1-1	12	ASSLVPENTEAF
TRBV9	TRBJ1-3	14	ASSVAVADSGNTIY
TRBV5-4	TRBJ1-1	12	ASSLVGANTEAF